Listed below are T cell receptor beta chains from one sample, sequenced in a study of CD8 T cells in Susac syndrome. Each CDR3 protein is one row after TCRdb ran MiXCR on the immunoSEQ multiplex PCR reads. This table has approximately 220,000 distinct CDR3 sequences, 95% appearing once. Sequencing was carried out using CD4+ T cells from PBMCs. These receptors originate from a human donor with multiple sclerosis. Both conserved end residues are part of each CDR3. D genes are given only for firm matches. The size of a clone is reported for some rows only, either as once, few or many, or as a class for expanded clones.

J | length | size | D | V | DNA | CDR3
TRBJ2-7 | 12 | . | . | TRBV30 | TGTGCCTGGAGTGCCAGGGCCCACGAGCAGTACTTC | CAWSARAHEQYF
TRBJ2-1 | 12 | . | TRBD2 | TRBV5-1 | TGCGCCAGCAGCCAAGGGAGGGCGCGGGAGTTCTTC | CASSQGRAREFF
TRBJ2-3 | 15 | . | TRBD2 | TRBV7-3 | TGTGCCAGCAGCTTCACTAGCGGGAGCACAGATACGCAGTATTTT | CASSFTSGSTDTQYF
TRBJ2-7 | 14 | . | . | TRBV4-1 | TGCGCCAGCAGCCAAAGTCGGCGTTCCTACGAGCAGTACTTC | CASSQSRRSYEQYF
TRBJ2-1 | 12 | . | TRBD1 | TRBV29-1 | TGCACTGGGGGACAGGGTCAGAATGAGCAGTTCTTC | CTGGQGQNEQFF
TRBJ2-1 | 13 | . | . | TRBV3-1 | TGTGCCAGCAGCCACGGGCAGAACAATGAGCAGTTCTTC | CASSHGQNNEQFF
TRBJ2-5 | 15 | . | . | TRBV12-3/TRBV12-4 | TGTGCCAGCAACGGCCCGGGTTCCCGGAGAGAGACCCAGTACTTC | CASNGPGSRRETQYF
TRBJ1-3 | 14 | . | . | TRBV18 | TGTGCCAGCTCTCCAGAGCGCTCTGGAAACACCATATATTTT | CASSPERSGNTIYF
TRBJ1-2 | 13 | . | TRBD1 | TRBV27 | TGTGCCACCGCGACAGGGACATACTATGGCTACACCTTC | CATATGTYYGYTF
TRBJ1-6 | 14 | . | . | TRBV25-1 | TGTGCCAGCAGTGCCGCAGGGGACAATTCACCCCTCCACTTT | CASSAAGDNSPLHF
TRBJ2-7 | 12 | . | TRBD1 | TRBV20-1 | TGCAGTGCTCTCAGACAGGGGTTCGAGCAGTACTTC | CSALRQGFEQYF
TRBJ1-1 | 14 | . | . | TRBV6-5 | TGTGCCAGCAGTTACTCGAGGTCAGACACTGAAGCTTTCTTT | CASSYSRSDTEAFF
TRBJ2-4 | 13 | . | TRBD1 | TRBV25-1 | TGTGCCAGCAGCCGGGACAGCGGAAACATTCAGTACTTC | CASSRDSGNIQYF
TRBJ1-6 | 15 | once | . | TRBV12-5 | TGTGCTAGTGGGCACCAAGGGGGTGTCACTTCACCCCTCCACTTT | CASGHQGGVTSPLHF
TRBJ1-2 | 16 | . | . | TRBV3-1 | TGTGCCAGCAGCCAAGATCCCGGGGGCTATAACTATGGCTACACCTTC | CASSQDPGGYNYGYTF
TRBJ2-7 | 15 | . | . | TRBV24-1 | TGTGCCACCAGTGATTTGCGGCAGGGACCCTACGAGCAGTACTTC | CATSDLRQGPYEQYF
TRBJ2-7 | 12 | . | TRBD1 | TRBV20-1 | TGCAGTGTGGGACAGGGTGCCTACGAGCAGTACTTC | CSVGQGAYEQYF
TRBJ1-1 | 12 | few | . | TRBV5-6 | TGTGCCAGCAGCTTTCAGGGGACTGAAGCTTTCTTT | CASSFQGTEAFF
TRBJ1-1 | 12 | . | . | TRBV30 | TGTGCCTGGAGTGCCAGGGAGGCTGAAGCTTTCTTT | CAWSAREAEAFF
TRBJ2-1 | 14 | . | TRBD2 | TRBV12-5 | TGTGCTAGTGGGTCCGGGACTAGCCTCAATGAGCAGTTCTTC | CASGSGTSLNEQFF
TRBJ1-5 | 12 | . | . | TRBV20-1 | TGCAGTGCGGGAGGACGGAACGGGCCCCAGCATTTT | CSAGGRNGPQHF
TRBJ1-1 | 13 | . | . | TRBV6-5 | TGTGCCAGCAGTTTGCTTCTGGATACTGAAGCTTTCTTT | CASSLLLDTEAFF
TRBJ2-1 | 13 | . | TRBD2 | TRBV14 | TGTGCCAGCAGCCAAGCGACCCGGGGGGTGCAGTTCTTC | CASSQATRGVQFF
TRBJ1-4 | 15 | . | . | TRBV16 | TGTGCCAGCAGCCCGATAAGGGGGAGTCCTGAAAAACTGTTTTTT | CASSPIRGSPEKLFF
TRBJ1-4 | 12 | once | TRBD1 | TRBV29-1 | TGCAGCGTCCGGGACAGGGATGAAAAACTGTTTTTT | CSVRDRDEKLFF
TRBJ1-5 | 13 | . | TRBD1 | TRBV6-5 | TGTGCCAGCCGGGACAGACACAATCAGCCCCAGCATTTT | CASRDRHNQPQHF
TRBJ2-2 | 14 | . | TRBD1 | TRBV2 | TGTGCCAGCGTCGGACAGGCGAACACCGGGGAGCTGTTTTTT | CASVGQANTGELFF
TRBJ1-1 | 14 | . | . | TRBV29-1 | TGCAGCGTTGAAGAGGGCCATAGCAACACTGAAGCTTTCTTT | CSVEEGHSNTEAFF
TRBJ1-5 | 14 | . | . | TRBV19 | TGTGCCAGTAGTATTGGGCAGGGCAATCAGCCCCAGCATTTT | CASSIGQGNQPQHF
TRBJ1-6 | 15 | . | . | TRBV29-1 | TGCAGCGTTGCCCTGGGCGAGAGCTATAATTCACCCCTCCACTTT | CSVALGESYNSPLHF
TRBJ2-1 | 12 | . | . | TRBV29-1 | TGCAGCGGGGGGACCGACCCCATCATGCAGTTCTTC | CSGGTDPIMQFF
TRBJ2-5 | 13 | . | TRBD2 | TRBV29-1 | TGCAGCGTTGATCGAGCGGGGGTAGAGACCCAGTACTTC | CSVDRAGVETQYF
TRBJ2-1 | 13 | . | TRBD2 | TRBV10-3 | TGTGCCATCACCCAGGGAGGGGAAAATGAGCAGTTCTTC | CAITQGGENEQFF
TRBJ2-6 | 13 | . | . | TRBV30 | TGTGCCTGGGCTGGCTCTGGGGCCAACGTCCTGACTTTC | CAWAGSGANVLTF
TRBJ1-1 | 15 | . | . | TRBV29-1 | TGCAGCGGTTTGTCGGGGACACTGGGGGGGACTGAAGCTTTCTTT | CSGLSGTLGGTEAFF
TRBJ2-2 | 16 | . | . | TRBV3-1 | TGTGCCAGCAGCCGCCGATCCTCGCTAACCACCGGGGAGCTGTTTTTT | CASSRRSSLTTGELFF
TRBJ2-5 | 16 | . | TRBD2 | TRBV20-1 | TGCAGTGCCCACCCCCCAGCGGGGGCCTTCCAAGAGACCCAGTACTTC | CSAHPPAGAFQETQYF
TRBJ1-2 | 14 | once | . | TRBV9 | TGTGCCAGCAGCTCAGGGGCCTCTCGGGGTGGCTACACCTTC | CASSSGASRGGYTF
TRBJ1-2 | 11 | . | . | TRBV30 | TGTGCCTGGGGGGTTCTTGATGGCTACACCTTC | CAWGVLDGYTF
TRBJ2-4 | 16 | . | TRBD2 | TRBV4-1 | TGCGCCAGCAGCCAGGGACTAGCGGGGGGTAAAAACATTCAGTACTTC | CASSQGLAGGKNIQYF
TRBJ2-5 | 16 | . | TRBD1 | TRBV3-1 | TGTGCCAGCAGCCAGGGAGGACAGGGCCATCGAGAGACCCAGTACTTC | CASSQGGQGHRETQYF
TRBJ1-6 | 13 | . | . | TRBV6-6 | TGTGCCAGCACGCCTACGGGGAGTTCACCCCTCCACTTT | CASTPTGSSPLHF
TRBJ2-3 | 14 | . | . | TRBV25-1 | TGTGCCAGCAGAGACAGGGCAGGAGGGGATACGCAGTATTTT | CASRDRAGGDTQYF
TRBJ1-6 | 15 | . | . | TRBV10-1 | TGCGCCAGCAGTGAAGGGCAAGGGGCTTCATCACCCCTCCACTTT | CASSEGQGASSPLHF
TRBJ1-2 | 13 | . | . | TRBV19 | TGTGCCAGCGTTGGGGGCCATCCACTTGGCTACACCTTC | CASVGGHPLGYTF
TRBJ2-5 | 14 | . | . | TRBV15 | TGTGCCACCAGCGTCCGCAGGGACCGGGAGACCCAGTACTTC | CATSVRRDRETQYF
TRBJ1-6 | 13 | . | . | TRBV2 | TGTGCCAGCAGTGGAGGGCACAATTCACCCCTCCACTTT | CASSGGHNSPLHF
TRBJ2-3 | 15 | . | TRBD1 | TRBV29-1 | TGCAGCGTGTTAAGGGACAGCGTAATCCCAGATACGCAGTATTTT | CSVLRDSVIPDTQYF
TRBJ2-1 | 13 | . | . | TRBV29-1 | TGCAGCGTTGGGGGGGCGGCCCACAATGAGCAGTTCTTC | CSVGGAAHNEQFF
TRBJ1-5 | 14 | once | . | TRBV2 | TGTGCCAGCACCTATGGGGGGGCCAGGCAGCCCCAGCATTTT | CASTYGGARQPQHF
TRBJ2-5 | 16 | . | . | TRBV19 | TGTGCCAGTAGTTTGCGTATGACGGGACAAACAGAAACCCAGTACTTC | CASSLRMTGQTETQYF
TRBJ1-1 | 11 | once | . | TRBV3-1 | TGTGCCAGCAGCGTAGGCACTGAAGCTTTCTTT | CASSVGTEAFF